This T cell receptor beta chain was documented in a study of blood T cell repertoires in COVID-19. About the research overall: Sources were T cells, B-cell-depleted T cells, or PBMCs; the material itself was cDNA or gDNA.

Germline loops: CDR1 MNHEY, CDR2 SVGAGI. V dropped 0 bases and J dropped 3 bases, with 6 bases sitting between them. This CDR3 spans 13 amino acids. Per the original data handling: Reference gene primer amplification gave estimated nucleated cell counts. Generated by immunoSEQ multiplex PCR, the TCRdb table keeps only in-frame clones and is missing some. The D gene and trimming were derived from the DNA, and the V and J assignments and clone size from that table. The sample consists of about 68,000 clones, just under 80% of them appearing once. The source material was peripheral blood. The origin of this receptor is a woman aged 55-70 years with acute or convalescent COVID-19. This rearrangement joins TRBV6-5 to TRBJ2-7; D not resolved. The CDR3 loop is CASSYSRVYEQYF. CDR3 in DNA: TGTGCCAGCAGTTACTCGAGAGTCTACGAGCAGTACTTC.